This T cell receptor beta chain was captured in a study of early T cells in non-severe SARS-CoV-2 infection. The CDR3 has 15 residues. Trimming stripped 1 base from V and 1 base from J, with 10 bases between. Germline CDR1 and CDR2: LNHNV and YYDKDF (reference sequence). Each CDR3 protein is one row after TCRdb ran MiXCR on the 5' RACE reads. Of about 83,000 distinct CDR3 sequences listed, approximately 15% are singletons. This receptor was identified in an adult who was a healthcare worker with PCR-confirmed SARS-CoV-2 infection or an uninfected control (not recorded which). The source material was whole blood. V gene TRBV15 combines with J gene TRBJ1-1; D uncertain. The CDR3 loop is CATSRALPGNTEAFF. The CDR3 DNA is TGTGCCACCAGCAGAGCCCTCCCCGGGAACACTGAAGCTTTCTTT.